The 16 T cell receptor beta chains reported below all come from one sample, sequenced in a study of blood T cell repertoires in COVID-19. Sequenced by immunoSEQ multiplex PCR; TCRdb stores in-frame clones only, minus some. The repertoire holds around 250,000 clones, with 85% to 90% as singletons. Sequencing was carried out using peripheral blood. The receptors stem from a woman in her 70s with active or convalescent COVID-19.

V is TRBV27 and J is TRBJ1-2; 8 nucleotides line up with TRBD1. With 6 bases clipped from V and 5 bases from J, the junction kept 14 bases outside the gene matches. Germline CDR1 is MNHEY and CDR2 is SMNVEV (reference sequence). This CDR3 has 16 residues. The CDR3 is CASSSVTRGQRYGYTF. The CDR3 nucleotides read TGTGCCAGCAGCTCTGTGACCAGGGGGCAGAGATATGGCTACACCTTC.

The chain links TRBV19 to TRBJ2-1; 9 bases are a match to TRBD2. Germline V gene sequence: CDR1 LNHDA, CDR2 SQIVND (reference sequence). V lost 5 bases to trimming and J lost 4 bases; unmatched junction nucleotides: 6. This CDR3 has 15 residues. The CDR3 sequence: CASSRSSGVYNEQFF. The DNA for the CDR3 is TGTGCCAGTAGTCGCTCTAGCGGGGTTTACAATGAGCAGTTCTTC.

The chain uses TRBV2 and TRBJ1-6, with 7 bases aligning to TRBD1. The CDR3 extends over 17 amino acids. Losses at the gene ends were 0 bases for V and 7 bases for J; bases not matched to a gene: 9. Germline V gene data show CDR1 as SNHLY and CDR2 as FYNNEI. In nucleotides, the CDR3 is TGTGCCAGCAGTGAAGCAGAGGACAGGACTCGGAATTCACCCCTCCACTTT. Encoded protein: CASSEAEDRTRNSPLHF.

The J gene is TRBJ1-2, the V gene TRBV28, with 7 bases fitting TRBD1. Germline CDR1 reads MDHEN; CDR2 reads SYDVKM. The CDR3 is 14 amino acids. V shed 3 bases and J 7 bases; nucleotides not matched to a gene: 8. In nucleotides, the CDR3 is TGTGCCAGCAGTTTGGCGGACAGGACCTCTGGCTACACCTTC. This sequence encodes CASSLADRTSGYTF.

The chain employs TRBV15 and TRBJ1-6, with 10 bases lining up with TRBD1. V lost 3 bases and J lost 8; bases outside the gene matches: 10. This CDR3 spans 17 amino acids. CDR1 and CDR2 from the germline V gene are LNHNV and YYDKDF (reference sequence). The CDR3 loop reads CATSRDRGSNWDSPLHF. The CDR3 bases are TGTGCCACCAGCAGGGACAGGGGGTCTAATTGGGATTCACCCCTCCACTTT. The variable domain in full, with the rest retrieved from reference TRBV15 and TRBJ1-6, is DAMVIQNPRYQVTQFGKPVTLSCSQTLNHNVMYWYQQKSSQAPKLLFHYYDKDFNNEADTPDNFQSRRPNTSFCFLDIRSPGLGDTAMYLCATSRDRGSNWDSPLHFGNGTRLTVT.

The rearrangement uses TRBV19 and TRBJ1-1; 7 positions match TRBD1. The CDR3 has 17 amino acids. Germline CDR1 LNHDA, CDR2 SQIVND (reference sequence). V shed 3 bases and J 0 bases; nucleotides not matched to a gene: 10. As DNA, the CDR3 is TGTGCCAGTAGTATTGAGCAGGGGGTGGCCATGAACACTGAAGCTTTCTTT. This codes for CASSIEQGVAMNTEAFF.

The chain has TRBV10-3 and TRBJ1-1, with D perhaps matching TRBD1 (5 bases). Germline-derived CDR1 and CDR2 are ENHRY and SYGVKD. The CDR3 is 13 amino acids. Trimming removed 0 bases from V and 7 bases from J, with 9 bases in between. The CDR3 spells CAISESGRGEAFF. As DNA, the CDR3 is TGTGCCATCAGTGAGTCGGGAAGGGGTGAAGCTTTCTTT.

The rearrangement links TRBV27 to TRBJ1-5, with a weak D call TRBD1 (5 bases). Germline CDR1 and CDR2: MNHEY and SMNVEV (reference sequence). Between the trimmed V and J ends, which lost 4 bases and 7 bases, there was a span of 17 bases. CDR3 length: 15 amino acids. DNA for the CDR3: TGTGCCAGCAGTTACGCGGGGGGAGAGGGACAGCCCCAGCATTTT. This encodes CASSYAGGEGQPQHF.

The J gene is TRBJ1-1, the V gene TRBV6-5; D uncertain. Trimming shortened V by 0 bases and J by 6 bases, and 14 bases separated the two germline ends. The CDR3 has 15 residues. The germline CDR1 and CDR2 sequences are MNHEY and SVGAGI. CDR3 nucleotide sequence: TGTGCCAGCAGTTACTCGAGACATTTGCCAGCTGAAGCTTTCTTT. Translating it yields CASSYSRHLPAEAFF.

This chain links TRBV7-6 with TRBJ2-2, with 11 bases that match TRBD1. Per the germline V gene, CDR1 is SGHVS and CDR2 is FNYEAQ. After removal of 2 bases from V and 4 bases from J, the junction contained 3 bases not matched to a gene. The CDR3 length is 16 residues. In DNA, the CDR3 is TGTGCCAGCAGCTTAAGGACAGGGGGCCTCACCGGGGAGCTGTTTTTT. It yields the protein CASSLRTGGLTGELFF. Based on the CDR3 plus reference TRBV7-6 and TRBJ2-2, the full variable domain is GAGVSQSPRYKVTKRGQDVALRCDPISGHVSLYWYRQALGQGPEFLTYFNYEAQQDKSGLPNDRFSAERPEGSISTLTIQRTEQRDSAMYRCASSLRTGGLTGELFFGEGSRLTVL.

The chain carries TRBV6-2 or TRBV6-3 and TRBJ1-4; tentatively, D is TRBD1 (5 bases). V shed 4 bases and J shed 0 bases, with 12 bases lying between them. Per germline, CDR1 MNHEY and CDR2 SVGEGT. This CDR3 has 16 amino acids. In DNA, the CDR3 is TGTGCCAGCAGTTTAGGGGTTTCGGCAACTAATGAAAAACTGTTTTTT. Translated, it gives CASSLGVSATNEKLFF.

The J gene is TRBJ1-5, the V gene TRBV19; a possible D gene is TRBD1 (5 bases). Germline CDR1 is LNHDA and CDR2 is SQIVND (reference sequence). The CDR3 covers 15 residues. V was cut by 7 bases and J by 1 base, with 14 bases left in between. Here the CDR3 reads CASNGAEGSNQPQHF. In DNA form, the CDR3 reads TGTGCCAGTAACGGGGCGGAGGGAAGCAATCAGCCCCAGCATTTT.

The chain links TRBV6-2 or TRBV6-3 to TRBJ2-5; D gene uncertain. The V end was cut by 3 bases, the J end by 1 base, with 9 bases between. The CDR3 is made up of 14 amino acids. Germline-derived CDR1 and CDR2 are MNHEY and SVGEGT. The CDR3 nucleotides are TGTGCCAGCAGTTATAGGCAGGCCCAAGAGACCCAGTACTTC. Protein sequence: CASSYRQAQETQYF.

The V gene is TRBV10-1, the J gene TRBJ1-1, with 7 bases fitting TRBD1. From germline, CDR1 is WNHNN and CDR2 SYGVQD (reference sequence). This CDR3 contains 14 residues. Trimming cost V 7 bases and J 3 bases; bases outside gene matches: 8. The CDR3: CASKLGTADTEAFF. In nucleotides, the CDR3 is TGCGCCAGCAAATTAGGGACAGCGGACACTGAAGCTTTCTTT.

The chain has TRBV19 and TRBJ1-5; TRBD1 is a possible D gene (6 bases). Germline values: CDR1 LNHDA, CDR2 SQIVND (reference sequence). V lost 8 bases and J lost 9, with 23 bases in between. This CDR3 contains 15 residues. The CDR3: CASRMRGRGGLPQHF. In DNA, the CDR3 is TGTGCCAGTCGGATGAGGGGCAGGGGAGGGCTGCCCCAGCATTTT.

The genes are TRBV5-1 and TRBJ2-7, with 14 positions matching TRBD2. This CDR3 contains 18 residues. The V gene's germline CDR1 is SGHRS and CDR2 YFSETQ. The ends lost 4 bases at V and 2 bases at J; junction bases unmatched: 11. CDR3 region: CASSPTSGGDSLTYEQYF. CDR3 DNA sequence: TGCGCCAGCAGCCCGACTAGCGGGGGGGATTCCTTAACCTACGAGCAGTACTTC.